A single sample is the source of the 15 T cell receptor beta chains below, sequenced in a study of blood T cell repertoires in COVID-19. Profiled with immunoSEQ multiplex PCR; TCRdb holds only in-frame clones, not every one. This table has approximately 210,000 clones, roughly nine tenths appearing once. The sequenced sample was peripheral blood. The receptors were gathered from a young man with acute or convalescent COVID-19.

This clone was seen once. CDR3 coding DNA: TGCGCCAGCAGCGCCTGGACAGCGAACACCGGGGAGCTGTTTTTT. The encoded protein is CASSAWTANTGELFF. The rearrangement uses TRBV5-1 and TRBJ2-2; a weak D match, TRBD1 (6 bases). Trimming stripped 4 bases from V and 0 bases from J, with 10 bases between. Per the germline V gene, CDR1 is SGHRS and CDR2 is YFSETQ. This CDR3 comprises 15 residues. Supplemented by reference TRBV5-1 and TRBJ2-2, the full variable domain reads KAGVTQTPRYLIKTRGQQVTLSCSPISGHRSVSWYQQTPGQGLQFLFEYFSETQRNKGNFPGRFSGRQFSNSRSEMNVSTLELGDSALYLCASSAWTANTGELFFGEGSRLTVL.

CDR3 region: CASSERTSGGRTDTQYF. The CDR3, as DNA: TGTGCCAGCAGCGAGAGGACTAGCGGGGGTCGCACAGATACGCAGTATTTT. This rearrangement joins TRBV14 to TRBJ2-3; 13 bases align to TRBD2. The ends lost 5 bases at V and 1 base at J; junction bases unmatched: 6. The CDR3 runs 17 residues. The germline gives CDR1 SGHDN, CDR2 FVKESK.

V gene TRBV10-3 combines with J gene TRBJ1-1; maybe TRBD1 (6 bases). V was pared by 4 bases and J by 2 bases, with 11 bases between. The CDR3 loop spans 14 amino acids. The germline V gene encodes CDR1 ENHRY and CDR2 SYGVKD. The CDR3 is CAISVKGTNTEAFF. CDR3 coding DNA: TGTGCCATCAGTGTAAAGGGGACAAACACTGAAGCTTTCTTT.

This chain connects TRBV27 to TRBJ2-3, with 7 bases identical to TRBD2. Germline loops: CDR1 MNHEY, CDR2 SMNVEV (reference sequence). The V segment lost 5 bases and the J segment 0 bases; nucleotides outside the gene matches: 5. The CDR3 is 15 amino acids. CDR3 protein: CASSQGGLSTDTQYF. CDR3 nucleotide sequence: TGTGCCAGCAGTCAGGGAGGGCTCAGCACAGATACGCAGTATTTT.

V and J are TRBV20-1 and TRBJ2-3, with a tentative D call TRBD1 (6 bases). Trimming removed 2 bases at V and 13 bases at J, with 10 bases between. The CDR3 runs 10 residues. Per germline, CDR1 DFQATT and CDR2 SNEGSKA (reference sequence). This chain's CDR3 is CSARQGPEYF. The CDR3 nucleotides are TGCAGTGCTAGACAGGGGCCTGAGTATTTT.

The chain couples TRBV3-1 (or the pseudogene TRBV3-2) to TRBJ1-2; tentatively, D is TRBD1 (5 bases). The germline V gene encodes CDR1 LGHDT and CDR2 YNNKEL (reference sequence). The CDR3 contains 17 residues. The V and J ends lost 2 bases and 8 bases respectively, with 24 bases between them. DNA for the CDR3: TGTGCCAGCAGCCAACAGACAGCACCTTCCTACCGCGCCGGCTACACCTTC. This translates into CASSQQTAPSYRAGYTF.

This chain uses TRBV2 with TRBJ2-3; maybe TRBD2 (6 bases). Germline CDR1 is SNHLY and CDR2 is FYNNEI. CDR3 length: 14 amino acids. V gave up 3 bases and J gave up 3 bases, with 10 bases separating them. The CDR3 DNA reads TGTGCCAGCAGTGAGACTAGGATGACAGATACGCAGTATTTT. This sequence encodes CASSETRMTDTQYF.

This chain connects TRBV2 to TRBJ2-1; the match to TRBD2 covers 10 bases. Trimming took 3 bases from V and 7 from J; bases not matched to a gene: 12. The CDR3 runs to 17 residues. Germline-derived CDR1 and CDR2 are SNHLY and FYNNEI. The CDR3 DNA reads TGTGCCAGCAGTGACCCGGGACTAGCGAGGATGGGGAATGAGCAGTTCTTC. Its translation is CASSDPGLARMGNEQFF.

This chain links TRBV6-5 with TRBJ2-2, with D unresolved. The CDR3 contains 12 residues. Germline assignment: CDR1 MNHEY and CDR2 SVGAGI. V was pared by 2 bases and J by 6 bases, with 4 bases between. Here the CDR3 reads CASSYPAGELFF. CDR3 nucleotides: TGTGCCAGCAGTTACCCCGCCGGGGAGCTGTTTTTT.

This chain links TRBV11-1 with TRBJ1-1; TRBD1 aligns across 10 bases. The CDR3 covers 14 residues. The junction had 5 bases not matched to a gene; V was cut back by 5 bases and J by 5 bases. The germline gives CDR1 SGHAT, CDR2 FQDESV (reference sequence). The CDR3 DNA sequence: TGTGCCAGCAGCCGACAGGGGGCAAGGACTGAAGCTTTCTTT. This encodes CASSRQGARTEAFF.

The J gene is TRBJ1-3, the V gene TRBV10-2; 8 nucleotides agree with TRBD1. The V gene's germline CDR1 is WSHSY and CDR2 SAAADI. V lost 5 bases and J lost 2; bases outside the gene matches: 8. This CDR3 spans 16 amino acids. CDR3 sequence (DNA): TGCGCCAGCAGTCCTGCACAGACAGGGGCTGGAAACACCATATATTTT. Amino acid sequence: CASSPAQTGAGNTIYF.

The chain carries TRBV24-1 and TRBJ1-6; tentatively, D is TRBD1 (5 bases). The CDR3 has 17 amino acids. Germline lookup yields CDR1 KGHDR and CDR2 SFDVKD. Trimming shortened V by 7 bases and J by 4 bases, and 19 bases separated the two germline ends. The CDR3: CATRWQGSHQYNSPLHF. CDR3 sequence (DNA): TGTGCCACCAGGTGGCAGGGCTCCCACCAATATAATTCACCCCTCCACTTT.

V is TRBV19 and J is TRBJ1-5; D possibly corresponds to TRBD1 (6 bases). The CDR3 consists of 15 residues. With 3 bases removed from V and 9 bases from J, the gap between germline ends came to 18 bases. CDR1 is LNHDA and CDR2 is SQIVND in the germline V gene (reference sequence). In DNA, the CDR3 is TGTGCCAGTAGTATCGCAGGGGAGAATGGTCTGCCCCAGCATTTT. Amino acid sequence: CASSIAGENGLPQHF.

A single count supports this clone. The V gene is TRBV5-4, the J gene TRBJ2-7, with 8 bases that match TRBD1. V dropped 1 base and J dropped 6; count of bases not matched to a gene: 3. Germline V gene data show CDR1 as SGHNT and CDR2 as YYREEE (reference sequence). CDR3 length: 13 residues. The CDR3 loop is CASSLRTGSEQYF. Here the CDR3 DNA reads TGTGCCAGCAGCTTGCGGACAGGGTCCGAGCAGTACTTC.

CDR3 region: CASSLEGRENTEAFF. CDR3 nucleotides: TGCGCCAGCAGCTTGGAGGGGAGGGAGAACACTGAAGCTTTCTTT. The chain has TRBV5-1 and TRBJ1-1; maybe TRBD1 (5 bases). Trimming took off 0 bases at V and 1 base at J, with 10 bases between the two ends. Per germline, CDR1 SGHRS and CDR2 YFSETQ. The CDR3 extends over 15 amino acids.